This TCR beta chain was identified during a study of blood T cell repertoires in COVID-19. Across the whole study: The United States, Italy and Spain provided the acute and convalescent COVID-19 samples. PBMCs, B-cell-depleted T cells, or T cells provided the cDNA or gDNA that made up the material.

A single count supports this clone. As handled by the study authors: Researchers report that nucleated cell counts were estimated from reference gene primer amplification. Libraries were prepared by immunoSEQ multiplex PCR; TCRdb keeps only in-frame clonotypes and omits some of them. The V and J calls and clone size were taken over from that table, and D and trimming were inferred from the DNA. The sample consists of 120,000 to 150,000 clones, approximately 78% of them appearing once. This sequence originates from a human donor with acute or convalescent COVID-19. The donor label of this sample is uncertain. The sample consisted of peripheral blood.

The CDR3: CSAWDRGSNQPQHF. CDR3 DNA sequence: TGCAGCGCATGGGACAGGGGCTCCAATCAGCCCCAGCATTTT. The chain employs TRBV29-1 and TRBJ1-5; 10 bases align to TRBD1. V dropped 7 bases and J dropped 3; count of bases not matched to a gene: 6. The CDR3 loop spans 14 amino acids. CDR1 and CDR2 (germline): SQVTM, ANQGSEA.